This TCR beta chain came from a study of neurological immune-mediated disorders. Germline V gene sequence: CDR1 SNHLY, CDR2 FYNNEI. The CDR3 covers 10 residues. TCRdb called the 5' RACE reads again in MiXCR, with one record for every CDR3 protein. The sample holds approximately 77,000 distinct CDR3 sequences, 9.4% seen once. Serving as healthy controls were blood bank volunteers based in Maryland, USA. Many counts were recorded for this clonotype. A read error may account for a junction end that differs from germline. J is TRBJ2-3 and V is TRBV2; 7 bases agree with TRBD1. This receptor was identified in a man aged 45 to 65 in good health. The specimen sequenced was PBMCs. CDR3 sequence (DNA): TGTGCCAGCAGAGGGACAGATCCACATTTT. Translated: CASRGTDPHF.